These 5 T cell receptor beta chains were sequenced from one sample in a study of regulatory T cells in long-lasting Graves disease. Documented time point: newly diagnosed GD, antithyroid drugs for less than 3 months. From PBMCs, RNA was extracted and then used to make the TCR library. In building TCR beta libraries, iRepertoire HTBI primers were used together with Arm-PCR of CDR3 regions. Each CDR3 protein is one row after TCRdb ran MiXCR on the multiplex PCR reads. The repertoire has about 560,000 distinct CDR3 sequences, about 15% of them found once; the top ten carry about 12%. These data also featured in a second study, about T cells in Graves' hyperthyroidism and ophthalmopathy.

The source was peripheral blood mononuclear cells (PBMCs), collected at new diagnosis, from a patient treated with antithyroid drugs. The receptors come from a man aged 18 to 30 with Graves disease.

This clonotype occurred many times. The CDR3 sequence: CASSFGSVDEQFF. The DNA for the CDR3 is TGTGCCAGCAGTTTCGGGTCGGTCGATGAGCAGTTCTTC. This chain links TRBV28 with TRBJ2-1; D is unresolved. Germline V CDR1 and CDR2: MDHEN, SYDVKM. V was shortened by 3 bases and J by 8 bases, with 11 bases between the two germline ends. The CDR3 has 13 residues.

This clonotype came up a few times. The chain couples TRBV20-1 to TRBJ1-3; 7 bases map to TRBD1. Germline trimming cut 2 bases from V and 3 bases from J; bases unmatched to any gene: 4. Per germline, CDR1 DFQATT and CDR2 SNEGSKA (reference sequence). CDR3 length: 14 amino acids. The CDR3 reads CSARPGTDGNTIYF. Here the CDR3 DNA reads TGCAGTGCTAGACCCGGGACAGATGGAAACACCATATATTTT.

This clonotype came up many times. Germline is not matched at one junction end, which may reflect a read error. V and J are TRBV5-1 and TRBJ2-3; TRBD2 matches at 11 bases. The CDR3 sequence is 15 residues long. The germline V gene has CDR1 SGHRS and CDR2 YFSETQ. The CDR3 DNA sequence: TGTGCCAGCAGCCCGGGACTAGCGGGCACAGATACGCAGTATTTT. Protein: CASSPGLAGTDTQYF.

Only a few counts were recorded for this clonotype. This chain's CDR3 is CASSRAREAAGELFF. As DNA, the CDR3 is TGTGCCAGTAGTAGGGCCCGGGAGGCCGCCGGGGAGCTGTTTTTT. V usage is TRBV19 and J usage is TRBJ2-2, with 7 bases matching TRBD2. This CDR3 spans 15 amino acids. CDR1 and CDR2 from the germline V gene are LNHDA and SQIVND (reference sequence). The junction had 8 bases not matched to a gene; V was cut back by 4 bases and J by 6 bases.

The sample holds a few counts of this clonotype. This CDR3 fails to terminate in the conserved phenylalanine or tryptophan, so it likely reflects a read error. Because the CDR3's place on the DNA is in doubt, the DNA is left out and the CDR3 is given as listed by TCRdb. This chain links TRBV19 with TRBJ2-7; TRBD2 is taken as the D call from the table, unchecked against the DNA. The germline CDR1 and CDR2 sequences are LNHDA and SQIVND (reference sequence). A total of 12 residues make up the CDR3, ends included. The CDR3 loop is CASSRLGTSDIR.